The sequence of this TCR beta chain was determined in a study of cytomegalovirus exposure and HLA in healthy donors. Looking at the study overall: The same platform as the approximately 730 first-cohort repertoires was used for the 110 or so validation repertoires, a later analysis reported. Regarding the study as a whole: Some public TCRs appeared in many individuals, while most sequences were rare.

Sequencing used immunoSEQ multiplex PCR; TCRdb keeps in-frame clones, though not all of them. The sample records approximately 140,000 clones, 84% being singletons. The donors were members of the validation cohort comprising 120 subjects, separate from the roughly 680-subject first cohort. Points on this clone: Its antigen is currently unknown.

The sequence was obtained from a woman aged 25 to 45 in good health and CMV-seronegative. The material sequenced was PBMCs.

CDR3 region: CASSPWQGGAGNTIYF. The CDR3 DNA is TGTGCCAGCAGCCCCTGGCAGGGTGGTGCTGGAAACACCATATATTTT. The rearrangement joins TRBV9 to TRBJ1-3, with D possibly being TRBD1 (5 bases). This CDR3 comprises 16 residues. Germline assignment: CDR1 SGDLS and CDR2 YYNGEE. The germline V and J ends were trimmed by 4 bases and 2 bases, with 16 bases remaining between them.